This T cell receptor (beta chain) stems from a study of shared clonotypes between healthy human individuals. Findings of the study overall: Naive subsets, compared against memory subsets, generally had larger estimated richness values.

Germline CDR1 MGHRA, CDR2 YSYEKL. V shed 0 bases and J shed 2 bases, with 8 bases lying between them. This CDR3 has 15 amino acids. Cells designated naive CD8 were CD45RO-negative and were positively selected for CCR7, with terminally differentiated effector memory CD45RA+ cells excluded. In the case of this clone: Its antigen is not identified.

TCRdb keeps only in-frame clones here, not all; method: immunoSEQ multiplex PCR. The data show about 2.2 million clones, just over 90% seen once. The chain couples TRBV4-1 to TRBJ1-3; TRBD1 is a possible D gene (5 bases). The receptor was isolated from a man younger than 30 in good health. Some clones in this sample may be carry-over from other donors' samples. Sequences were obtained from naive CD8+ T cells from PBMCs. This CDR3 is CASSQERGTGNTIYF. In DNA form, the CDR3 reads TGCGCCAGCAGCCAAGAACGGGGGACTGGAAACACCATATATTTT.